This paragraph covers one T cell receptor beta chain sequence. The antigen is not known. Both TCR beta VDJ combination and CDR3 sequence profiling were carried out. Genomic DNA was the template for this profiling. In TCRdb, the reads were re-called with MiXCR into one record per CDR3 protein. Of some 190,000 distinct CDR3 sequences listed, approximately 49% were seen once; the top ten hold under 3.5%. The data were taken from a study of CD8+CD57+ T cells in acquired aplastic anemia. Study overall: The sorted CD4+ and CD8+ cells yielded an average about 3.3 ug of DNA. Healthy-donor CD4+ cells averaged roughly 10.8 million reads.

CDR3 length: 13 residues. Between the trimmed V and J ends, which lost 3 bases and 12 bases, there was a span of 14 bases. CDR1 is LNHDA, CDR2 SQIVND, per germline (reference sequence). General observations from the study: In CD8+ cells, Simpson's diversity showed no significant difference between patients and controls. Overlapping CD8+ CDR3 repertoires of patients and controls contained some 27 shared sequences.

Material: sorted CD4+, CD8+, or CD8+CD57+ T cells (not recorded which) from PBMCs. The chain links TRBV19 to TRBJ1-4; D is unresolved. The receptor comes from a human donor in good health. The CDR3 protein is CASSMADEEELFF. CDR3 in DNA: TGTGCCAGTAGTATGGCGGACGAGGAAGAACTGTTTTTT.